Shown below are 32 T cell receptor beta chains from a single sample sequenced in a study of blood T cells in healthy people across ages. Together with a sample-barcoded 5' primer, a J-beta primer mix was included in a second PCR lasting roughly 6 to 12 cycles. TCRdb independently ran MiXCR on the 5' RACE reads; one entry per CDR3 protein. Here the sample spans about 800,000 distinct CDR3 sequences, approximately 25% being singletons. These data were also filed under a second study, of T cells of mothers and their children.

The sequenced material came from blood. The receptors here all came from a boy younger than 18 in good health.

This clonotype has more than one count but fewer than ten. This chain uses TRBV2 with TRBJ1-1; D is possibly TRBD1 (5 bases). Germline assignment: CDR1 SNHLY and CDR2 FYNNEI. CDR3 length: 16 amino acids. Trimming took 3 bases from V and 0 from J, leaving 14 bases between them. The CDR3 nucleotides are TGTGCCAGCAGTGAGGTGGAGTGGGGGATGAACACTGAAGCTTTCTTT. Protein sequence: CASSEVEWGMNTEAFF.

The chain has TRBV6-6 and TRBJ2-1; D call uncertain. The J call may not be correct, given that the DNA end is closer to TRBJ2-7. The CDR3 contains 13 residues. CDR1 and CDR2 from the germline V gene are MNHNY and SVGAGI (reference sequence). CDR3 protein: CASSYGPAYEQYF. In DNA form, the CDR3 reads TGTGCCAGCAGTTACGGGCCCGCTTACGAGCAGTACTTC.

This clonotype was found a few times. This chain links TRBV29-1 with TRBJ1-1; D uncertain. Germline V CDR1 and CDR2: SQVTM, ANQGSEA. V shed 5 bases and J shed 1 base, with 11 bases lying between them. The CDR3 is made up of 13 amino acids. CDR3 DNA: TGCAGCGTTAGATTTGACCCGAACACTGAAGCTTTCTTT. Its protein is CSVRFDPNTEAFF.

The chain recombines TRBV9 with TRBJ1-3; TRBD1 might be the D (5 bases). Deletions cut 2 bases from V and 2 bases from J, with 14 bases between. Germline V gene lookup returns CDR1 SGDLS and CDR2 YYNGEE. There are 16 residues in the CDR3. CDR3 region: CASSVRSGNPGNTIYF. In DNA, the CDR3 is TGTGCCAGCAGCGTCCGATCAGGGAATCCTGGAAACACCATATATTTT.

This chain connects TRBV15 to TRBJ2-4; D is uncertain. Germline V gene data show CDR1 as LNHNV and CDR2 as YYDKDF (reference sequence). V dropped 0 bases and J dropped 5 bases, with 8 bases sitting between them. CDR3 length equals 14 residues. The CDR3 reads CATSRDQVENIQYF. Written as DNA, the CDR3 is TGTGCCACCAGCAGAGATCAGGTAGAAAACATTCAGTACTTC.

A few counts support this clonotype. CDR3 bases: TGTGCCAGCAGCCATCCATCCTCAGAGACCCAGTACTTC. It specifies CASSHPSSETQYF. The gene calls are TRBV4-2 and TRBJ2-5; D remains unclear. Germline CDR1 and CDR2: LGHNA and YNFKEQ. V was clipped by 3 bases and J by 4 bases, with 9 bases between them. This CDR3 has 13 amino acids.

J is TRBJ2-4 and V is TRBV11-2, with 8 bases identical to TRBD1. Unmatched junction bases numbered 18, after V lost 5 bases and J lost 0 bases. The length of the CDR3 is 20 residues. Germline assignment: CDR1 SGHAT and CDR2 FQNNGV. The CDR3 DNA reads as TGTGCCAGCAGCACCAAGGACAGGGTTCTAGGCGGAATAGCCAAAAACATTCAGTACTTC. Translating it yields CASSTKDRVLGGIAKNIQYF.

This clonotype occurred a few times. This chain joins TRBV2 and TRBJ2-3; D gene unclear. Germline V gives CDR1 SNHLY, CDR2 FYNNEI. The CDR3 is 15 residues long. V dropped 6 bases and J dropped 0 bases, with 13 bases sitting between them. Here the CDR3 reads CASRRRLDSTDTQYF. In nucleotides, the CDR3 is TGTGCCAGCAGGCGGCGGCTAGATAGCACAGATACGCAGTATTTT. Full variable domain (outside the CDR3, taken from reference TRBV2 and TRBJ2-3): EPEVTQTPSHQVTQMGQEVILRCVPISNHLYFYWYRQILGQKVEFLVSFYNNEISEKSEIFDDQFSVERPDGSNFTLKIRSTKLEDSAMYFCASRRRLDSTDTQYFGPGTRLTVL.

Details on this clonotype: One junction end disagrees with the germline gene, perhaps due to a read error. The CDR3 sequence: CSVQPGTSNTGEPFF. DNA for the CDR3: TGCAGCGTTCAACCCGGGACTAGCAACACCGGGGAGCCGTTTTTT. The V and J genes are TRBV29-1 and TRBJ2-2, with 9 bases identical to TRBD2. Germline V CDR1 and CDR2: SQVTM, ANQGSEA. CDR3 size: 15 residues.

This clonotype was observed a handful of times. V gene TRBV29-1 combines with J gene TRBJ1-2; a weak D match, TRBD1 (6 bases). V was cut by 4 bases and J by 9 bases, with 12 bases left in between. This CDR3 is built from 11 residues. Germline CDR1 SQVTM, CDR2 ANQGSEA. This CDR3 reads CSVAEQGSYTF. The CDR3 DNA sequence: TGCAGCGTTGCTGAACAGGGAAGCTACACCTTC. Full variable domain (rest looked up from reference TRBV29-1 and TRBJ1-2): SAVISQKPSRDICQRGTSLTIQCQVDSQVTMMFWYRQQPGQSLTLIATANQGSEATYESGFVIDKFPISRPNLTFSTLTVSNMSPEDSSIYLCSVAEQGSYTFGSGTRLTVV.

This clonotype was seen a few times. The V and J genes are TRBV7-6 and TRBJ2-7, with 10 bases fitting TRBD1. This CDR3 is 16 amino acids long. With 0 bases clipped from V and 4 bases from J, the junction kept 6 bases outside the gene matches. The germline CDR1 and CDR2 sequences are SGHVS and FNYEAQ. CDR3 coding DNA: TGTGCCAGCAGCTTAGCTTCCGGGACAGGGGTGTACGAGCAGTACTTC. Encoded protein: CASSLASGTGVYEQYF.

This chain's CDR3 is CSVDPLQGDYGYTF. For the CDR3, the DNA is TGCAGCGTTGACCCTTTACAGGGGGACTATGGCTACACCTTC. The chain combines TRBV29-1 with TRBJ1-2, with 8 bases fitting TRBD1. There are 14 residues in the CDR3. CDR1 SQVTM and CDR2 ANQGSEA come from the germline V gene. Germline trimming cut 3 bases from V and 3 bases from J; bases unmatched to any gene: 6.

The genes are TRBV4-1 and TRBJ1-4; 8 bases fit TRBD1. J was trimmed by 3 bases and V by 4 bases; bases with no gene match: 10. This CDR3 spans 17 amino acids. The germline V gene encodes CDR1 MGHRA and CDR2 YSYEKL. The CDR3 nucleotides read TGCGCCAGCAGCCCGATCCCAGGGGGCGCGGCTAATGAAAAACTGTTTTTT. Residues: CASSPIPGGAANEKLFF.

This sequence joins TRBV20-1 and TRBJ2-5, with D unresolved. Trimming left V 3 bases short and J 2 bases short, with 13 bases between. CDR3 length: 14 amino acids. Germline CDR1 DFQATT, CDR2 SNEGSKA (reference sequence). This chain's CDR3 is CSARGSTKQETQYF. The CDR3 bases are TGCAGTGCTAGGGGGTCTACCAAGCAAGAGACCCAGTACTTC.

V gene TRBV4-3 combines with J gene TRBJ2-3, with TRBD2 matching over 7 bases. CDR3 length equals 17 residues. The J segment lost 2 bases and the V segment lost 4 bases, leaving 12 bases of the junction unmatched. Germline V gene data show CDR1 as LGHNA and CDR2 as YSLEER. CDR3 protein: CASSRERLAVTTDTQYF. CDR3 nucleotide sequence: TGCGCCAGCAGCCGAGAACGGCTAGCGGTCACCACAGATACGCAGTATTTT.

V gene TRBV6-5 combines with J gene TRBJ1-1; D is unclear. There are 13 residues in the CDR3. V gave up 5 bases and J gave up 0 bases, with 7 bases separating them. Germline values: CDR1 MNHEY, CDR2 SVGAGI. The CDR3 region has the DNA TGTGCCAGCAGTCACAACGTGAACACTGAAGCTTTCTTT. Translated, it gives CASSHNVNTEAFF.

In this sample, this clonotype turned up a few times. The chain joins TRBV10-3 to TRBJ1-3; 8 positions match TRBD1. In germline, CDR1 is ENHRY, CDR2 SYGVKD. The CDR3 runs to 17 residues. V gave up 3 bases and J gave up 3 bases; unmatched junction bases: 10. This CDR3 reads CAISDFWAGGNGNTIYF. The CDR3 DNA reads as TGTGCCATCAGTGACTTCTGGGCAGGGGGCAATGGAAACACCATATATTTT.

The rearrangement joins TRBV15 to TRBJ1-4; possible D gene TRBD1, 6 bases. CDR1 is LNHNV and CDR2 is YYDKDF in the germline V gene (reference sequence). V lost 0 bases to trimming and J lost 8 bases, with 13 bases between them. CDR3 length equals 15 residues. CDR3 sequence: CATSRDGGGLEKLFF. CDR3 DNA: TGTGCCACCAGCAGAGACGGGGGGGGCCTCGAAAAACTGTTTTTT.

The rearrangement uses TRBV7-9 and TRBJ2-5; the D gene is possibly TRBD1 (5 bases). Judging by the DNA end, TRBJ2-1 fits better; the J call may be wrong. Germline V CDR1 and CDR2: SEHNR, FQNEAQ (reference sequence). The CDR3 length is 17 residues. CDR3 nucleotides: TGTGCCAGCAGCTCAATCTTACAGGTAGTGGGCTACAATGAGCAGTTCTTC. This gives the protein CASSSILQVVGYNEQFF.

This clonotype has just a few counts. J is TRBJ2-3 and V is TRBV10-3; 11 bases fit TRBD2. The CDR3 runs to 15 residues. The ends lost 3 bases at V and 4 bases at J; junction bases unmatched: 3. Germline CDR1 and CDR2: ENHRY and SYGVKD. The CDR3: CAISEELAGADTQYF. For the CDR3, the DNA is TGTGCCATCAGTGAAGAACTAGCGGGAGCAGATACGCAGTATTTT.

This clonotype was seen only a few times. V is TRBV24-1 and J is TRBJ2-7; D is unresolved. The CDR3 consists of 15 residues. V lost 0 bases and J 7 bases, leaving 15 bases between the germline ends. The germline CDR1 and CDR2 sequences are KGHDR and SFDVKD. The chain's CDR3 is CATSDLQKVPGEQYF. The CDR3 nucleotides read TGTGCCACCAGTGATTTGCAAAAGGTACCCGGGGAGCAGTACTTC.

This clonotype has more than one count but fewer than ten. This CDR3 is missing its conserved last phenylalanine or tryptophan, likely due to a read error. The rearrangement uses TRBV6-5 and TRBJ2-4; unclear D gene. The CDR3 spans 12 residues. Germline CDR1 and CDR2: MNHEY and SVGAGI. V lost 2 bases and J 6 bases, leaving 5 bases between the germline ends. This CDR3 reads CASSYDLNIQYL. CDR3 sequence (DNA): TGTGCCAGCAGTTACGACCTAAACATTCAGTACCTC.

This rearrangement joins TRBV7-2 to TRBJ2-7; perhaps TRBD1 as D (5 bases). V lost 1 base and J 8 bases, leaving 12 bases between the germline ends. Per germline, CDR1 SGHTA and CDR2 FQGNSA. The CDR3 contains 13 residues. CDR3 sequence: CASSLGDRAQQYF. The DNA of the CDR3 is TGTGCCAGCAGCTTAGGAGACAGAGCTCAGCAGTACTTC.

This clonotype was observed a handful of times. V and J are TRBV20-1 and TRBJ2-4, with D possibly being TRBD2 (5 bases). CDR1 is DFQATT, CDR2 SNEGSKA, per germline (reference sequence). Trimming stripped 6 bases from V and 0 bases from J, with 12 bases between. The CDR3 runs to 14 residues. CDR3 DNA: TGCAGTGCCCCGACTACTTTAGCCAAAAACATTCAGTACTTC. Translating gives CSAPTTLAKNIQYF.

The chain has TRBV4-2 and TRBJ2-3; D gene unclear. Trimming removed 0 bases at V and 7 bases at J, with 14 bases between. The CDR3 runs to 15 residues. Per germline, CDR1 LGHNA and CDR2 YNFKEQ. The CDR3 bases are TGTGCCAGCAGCCAAGAATGGGGTGGCGAACATACGCAGTATTTT. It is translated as CASSQEWGGEHTQYF.

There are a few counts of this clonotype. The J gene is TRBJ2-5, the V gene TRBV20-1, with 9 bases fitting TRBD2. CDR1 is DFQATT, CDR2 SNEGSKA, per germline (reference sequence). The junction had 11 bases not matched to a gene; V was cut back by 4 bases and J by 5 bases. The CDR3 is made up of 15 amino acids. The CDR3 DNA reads TGCAGTGCTAATGCGCTAGCGGGATCGGGGGAGACCCAGTACTTC. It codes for CSANALAGSGETQYF.

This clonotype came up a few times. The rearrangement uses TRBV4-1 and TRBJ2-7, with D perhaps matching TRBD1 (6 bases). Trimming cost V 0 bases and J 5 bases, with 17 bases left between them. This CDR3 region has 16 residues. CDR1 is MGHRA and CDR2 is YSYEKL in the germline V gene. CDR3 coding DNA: TGCGCCAGCAGCCAAGAAAGGCAGGGGTTAGTTCACGAGCAGTACTTC. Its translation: CASSQERQGLVHEQYF.

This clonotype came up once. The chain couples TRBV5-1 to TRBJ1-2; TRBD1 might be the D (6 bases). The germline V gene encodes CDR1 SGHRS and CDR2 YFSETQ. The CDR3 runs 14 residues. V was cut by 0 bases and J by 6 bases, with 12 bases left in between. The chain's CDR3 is CASSLGGQTNGYTF. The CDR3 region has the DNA TGCGCCAGCAGCTTGGGAGGACAGACGAATGGCTACACCTTC. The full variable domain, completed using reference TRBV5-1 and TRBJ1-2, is KAGVTQTPRYLIKTRGQQVTLSCSPISGHRSVSWYQQTPGQGLQFLFEYFSETQRNKGNFPGRFSGRQFSNSRSEMNVSTLELGDSALYLCASSLGGQTNGYTFGSGTRLTVV.

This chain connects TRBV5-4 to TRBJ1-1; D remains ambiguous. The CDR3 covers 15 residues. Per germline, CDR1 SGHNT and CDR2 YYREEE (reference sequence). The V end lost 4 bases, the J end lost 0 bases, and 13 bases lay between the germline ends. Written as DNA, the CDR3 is TGTGCCAGCAGCCCTGAAACAGTCATGAACACTGAAGCTTTCTTT. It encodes CASSPETVMNTEAFF.

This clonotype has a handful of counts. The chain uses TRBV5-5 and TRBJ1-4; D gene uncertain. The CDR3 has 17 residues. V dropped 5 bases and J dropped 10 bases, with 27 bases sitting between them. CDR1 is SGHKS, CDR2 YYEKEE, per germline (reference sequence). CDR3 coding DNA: TGTGCCAGCAGTACCCCGGCGGCCCCGGGGTCAATCGGAAAACTGTTTTTT. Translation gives CASSTPAAPGSIGKLFF.

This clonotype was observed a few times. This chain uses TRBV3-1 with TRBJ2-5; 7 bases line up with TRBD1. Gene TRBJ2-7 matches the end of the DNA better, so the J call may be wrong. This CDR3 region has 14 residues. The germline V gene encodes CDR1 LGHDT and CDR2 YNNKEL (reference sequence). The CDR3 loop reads CASSHDRDSYEQYF. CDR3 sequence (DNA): TGTGCCAGCAGCCATGACAGGGATTCCTACGAGCAGTACTTC.

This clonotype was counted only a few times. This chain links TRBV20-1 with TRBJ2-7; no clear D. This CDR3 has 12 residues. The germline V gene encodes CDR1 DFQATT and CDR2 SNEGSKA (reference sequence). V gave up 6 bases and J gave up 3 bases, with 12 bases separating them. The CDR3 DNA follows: TGCAGTGCAAGCAGGAGTAACTACGAGCAGTACTTC. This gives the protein CSASRSNYEQYF.